This T cell receptor (beta chain) was profiled in a study of blood T cell repertoires in COVID-19. This clone was picked up one time. The method was immunoSEQ multiplex PCR; TCRdb's version includes in-frame clones alone and lacks a portion of them. The sample carries 84,000 or so clones, 80% recorded once. The CDR3 runs to 15 residues. The V and J ends lost 4 bases and 0 bases respectively, with 12 bases between them. The germline gives CDR1 SGHNT, CDR2 YYREEE (reference sequence). This sequence originates from a woman aged 80 or over with acute or convalescent COVID-19. Source material: peripheral blood. V and J are TRBV5-4 and TRBJ2-3; D is ambiguous. The CDR3 loop reads CASSLALSSTDTQYF. In DNA form, the CDR3 reads TGTGCCAGCAGCCTCGCCCTATCTAGCACAGATACGCAGTATTTT.